Following are 4 T cell receptor beta chains from one sample sequenced in a study of shared clonotypes between healthy human individuals. Here immunoSEQ multiplex PCR was the method, and the copy in TCRdb shows in-frame clones only, minus some. Of 600,000 to 750,000 clones listed, 72% were seen once; the top ten hold approximately 2%. Sequences were obtained from memory CD4+ T cells sorted from blood. The subset denotes: CD45RA-negative fraction. The receptors derive from a woman between 25 and 40 years old in good health.

The CDR3 protein is CASSIKRGLQETQYF. The CDR3 DNA sequence: TGTGCCAGTAGTATTAAGAGGGGGCTTCAAGAGACCCAGTACTTC. The chain links TRBV19 to TRBJ2-5, with 7 positions matching TRBD1. Per the germline V gene, CDR1 is LNHDA and CDR2 is SQIVND (reference sequence). V was pared by 3 bases and J by 2 bases, with 6 bases of the junction left unmatched. CDR3 size: 15 residues.

This chain uses TRBV2 with TRBJ2-5; 12 bases match TRBD2. The V segment lost 7 bases and the J segment 4 bases; nucleotides outside the gene matches: 4. The CDR3 is 14 amino acids. CDR1 is SNHLY, CDR2 FYNNEI, per germline. The DNA of the CDR3 is TGTGCCAGCAACCGACTAGCGGGAGTAGAGACCCAGTACTTC. This encodes CASNRLAGVETQYF.

The chain is built from TRBV5-1 and TRBJ1-1; no reliable D call. This CDR3 contains 14 residues. V shed 0 bases and J shed 1 base, with 7 bases lying between them. Germline assignment: CDR1 SGHRS and CDR2 YFSETQ. CDR3 protein: CASSLGGANTEAFF. In DNA form, the CDR3 reads TGCGCCAGCAGCTTGGGGGGTGCGAACACTGAAGCTTTCTTT.

The V gene is TRBV11-2, the J gene TRBJ2-7, with D maybe TRBD2 (5 bases). Trimming shortened V by 7 bases and J by 0 bases, and 16 bases separated the two germline ends. Germline V gives CDR1 SGHAT, CDR2 FQNNGV. The CDR3 covers 15 residues. The DNA for the CDR3 is TGTGCCAGCACGAGAGCGGCCTTAGCCTCCTACGAGCAGTACTTC. It codes for CASTRAALASYEQYF.